The rows below give T cell receptor beta chains drawn from one sample of a study of cytomegalovirus exposure and HLA in healthy donors. Profiling relied on immunoSEQ multiplex PCR, and the TCRdb table lists in-frame clones only, not all of them. The data contain more than 150,000 clones, 80% to 90% of them seen just once; the ten biggest clones take up about 9.3%. The sequenced material came from PBMCs. These receptors came from a man aged 18 to 35 in good health and CMV-seropositive. Each CDR3 is given with its conserved first and last residue. Fields, in order: J gene, V gene, clone size, D gene, CDR3 protein, CDR3 DNA. D genes are given only for firm matches. Clone size is stated in some rows and not others, as once, few, many or a class when expanded.

>TRBJ1-5|TRBV5-1|-|TRBD1
CASRGRPGQKYSNQPQHF
TGCGCCAGCAGAGGAAGACCGGGACAGAAATATAGCAATCAGCCCCAGCATTTT
>TRBJ2-3|TRBV7-2|-|TRBD1
CASSSTGETDTQYF
TGTGCCAGCAGCTCAACAGGGGAAACAGATACGCAGTATTTT
>TRBJ2-1|TRBV6-5|few|TRBD2
CASSSSGSSYNEQFF
TGTGCCAGCAGCTCTAGCGGGAGCTCCTACAATGAGCAGTTCTTC
>TRBJ2-3|TRBV9|-|TRBD1
CASSVSDRGATDTQYF
TGTGCCAGCAGCGTTTCGGACAGGGGAGCCACAGATACGCAGTATTTT
>TRBJ1-2|TRBV27|-|-
CASSRAGANYGYTF
TGTGCCAGCAGTCGGGCAGGGGCCAACTATGGCTACACCTTC
>TRBJ1-6|TRBV7-9|-|TRBD1
CSSSLVGTGGSWNSPLHF
TGTTCCAGCAGCTTAGTTGGGACAGGGGGCAGTTGGAATTCACCCCTCCACTTT
>TRBJ1-6|TRBV4-1|-|-
CASSPPEGSPLHF
TGCGCCAGCAGCCCCCCGGAGGGGTCACCCCTCCACTTT
>TRBJ1-6|TRBV30|-|-
CAWTGTYDSPLHF
TGTGCCTGGACCGGGACTTATGATTCACCCCTCCACTTT
>TRBJ1-5|TRBV6-1|-|TRBD1
CASSVRTGVGYSNQPQHF
TGTGCCAGCAGTGTGAGGACAGGTGTAGGGTATAGCAATCAGCCCCAGCATTTT
>TRBJ1-4|TRBV4-3|-|TRBD1
CASSQDLGQLGMKKLFF
TGCGCCAGCAGCCAAGATCTGGGACAGTTAGGAATGAAAAAACTGTTTTTT
>TRBJ1-1|TRBV30|few|-
CAWKMTGVPREAFF
TGTGCCTGGAAAATGACAGGTGTACCGCGTGAAGCTTTCTTT
>TRBJ2-6|TRBV29-1|-|TRBD1
CSAGQVDSGANVLTF
TGCAGCGCGGGACAGGTTGACTCTGGGGCCAACGTCCTGACTTTC
>TRBJ1-4|TRBV7-9|-|-
CASSLVQGGEKLFF
TGTGCCAGCAGCTTAGTTCAGGGCGGCGAAAAACTGTTTTTT
>TRBJ1-1|TRBV16|-|TRBD1
CASSQSGRQGEAFF
TGTGCCAGCAGCCAATCGGGGCGACAGGGGGAGGCTTTCTTT
>TRBJ2-5|TRBV14|-|-
CASSQSLRRRGETQYF
TGTGCCAGCAGCCAAAGCCTTAGGAGGCGTGGAGAGACCCAGTACTTC
>TRBJ2-6|TRBV5-1|few|-
CASSSRGANVLTF
TGCGCCAGCAGCTCGCGGGGGGCCAACGTCCTGACTTTC
>TRBJ1-1|TRBV2|-|-
CASIINTEAFF
TGTGCCAGCATAATTAACACTGAAGCTTTCTTT
>TRBJ2-2|TRBV4-1|-|-
CASSPPYGVNTGELFF
TGCGCCAGCAGCCCCCCCTACGGGGTGAACACCGGGGAGCTGTTTTTT
>TRBJ2-1|TRBV11-3|-|-
CASSLGGGDDSYNEQFF
TGTGCCAGCAGCTTAGGCGGCGGGGACGACTCCTACAATGAGCAGTTCTTC
>TRBJ1-1|TRBV13|once|-
CASSSVGGYEAFF
TGTGCCAGCAGCTCCGTCGGGGGGTATGAAGCTTTCTTT
>TRBJ2-1|TRBV6-5|-|TRBD2
CATASGGANYNEQFF
TGTGCCACCGCTAGCGGGGGGGCGAACTACAATGAGCAGTTCTTC
>TRBJ1-6|TRBV7-6|-|TRBD1
CASSPDRAPNSPLHF
TGTGCCAGCAGCCCGGACAGGGCGCCTAATTCACCCCTCCACTTT
>TRBJ1-1|TRBV4-2|-|TRBD1
CASSQFQGQGTEAFF
TGTGCCAGCAGCCAATTTCAGGGACAGGGCACTGAAGCTTTCTTT
>TRBJ1-1|TRBV7-9|few|-
CASSSPQDSYTEAFF
TGTGCCAGCAGCTCGCCCCAGGACTCATACACTGAAGCTTTCTTT
>TRBJ1-2|TRBV7-6|-|-
CASSLIEGGNYGYTF
TGTGCCAGCAGCTTAATTGAGGGGGGGAACTATGGCTACACCTTC
>TRBJ2-3|TRBV7-2|-|-
CASSPGLSTDTQYF
TGTGCCAGCAGCCCAGGACTGAGCACAGATACGCAGTATTTT
>TRBJ2-1|TRBV5-1|-|-
CASSLDGGYNEQFF
TGCGCCAGCAGCTTGGACGGTGGCTACAATGAGCAGTTCTTC
>TRBJ1-6|TRBV30|few|-
CAWSVDRKNSPLHF
TGTGCCTGGAGTGTAGACAGAAAGAATTCACCCCTCCACTTT
>TRBJ1-1|TRBV7-2|-|TRBD1
CASSFRTGNTEAFF
TGTGCCAGCAGCTTCCGGACAGGGAACACTGAAGCTTTCTTT
>TRBJ2-1|TRBV27|once|TRBD1
CASSPGQGWNEQFF
TGTGCCAGCAGTCCGGGACAGGGGTGGAATGAGCAGTTCTTC
>TRBJ2-3|TRBV10-2|few|TRBD2
CASTGLGPTDTQYF
TGCGCCAGCACGGGACTAGGGCCCACAGATACGCAGTATTTT
>TRBJ1-1|TRBV11-1|-|TRBD1
CASRRQGPGRTEAFF
TGTGCCAGCAGAAGACAGGGTCCGGGGCGGACTGAAGCTTTCTTT
>TRBJ1-5|TRBV19|-|TRBD1
CASRGTGTVYNSNQPQHF
TGTGCCAGCCGAGGGACAGGGACCGTCTATAATAGCAATCAGCCCCAGCATTTT
>TRBJ1-3|TRBV9|-|-
CASSVNVGRDSGNTIYF
TGTGCCAGCAGCGTTAATGTCGGCAGGGACTCTGGAAACACCATATATTTT
>TRBJ2-5|TRBV29-1|few|-
CSAEGLQGVRRETQYF
TGCAGCGCAGAGGGATTACAGGGAGTTCGTCGGGAGACCCAGTACTTC
>TRBJ2-3|TRBV4-3|few|-
CASSQETATDTQYF
TGCGCCAGCAGCCAAGAGACAGCCACAGATACGCAGTATTTT
>TRBJ2-3|TRBV5-1|-|TRBD1
CASRQGAPTDTQYF
TGCGCCAGCAGGCAGGGGGCGCCCACTGATACGCAGTATTTT
>TRBJ1-2|TRBV6-6|-|-
CASSPGPFRGYTF
TGTGCCAGCAGTCCAGGTCCATTCAGGGGCTACACCTTC
>TRBJ2-3|TRBV7-9|-|TRBD2
CSSSSPPSGGDTQYF
TGTTCCAGCAGCTCCCCCCCGAGCGGGGGAGATACGCAGTATTTT
>TRBJ1-2|TRBV29-1|-|-
CSVPPRASGAPDGYTF
TGCAGCGTTCCTCCCCGGGCCTCAGGGGCACCGGATGGCTACACCTTC
>TRBJ2-1|TRBV7-3|-|-
CASSLGPANEQFF
TGTGCCAGCAGCTTAGGGCCGGCAAATGAGCAGTTCTTC
>TRBJ2-3|TRBV7-8|-|TRBD2
CAISGGQREDTQYF
TGTGCCATCTCGGGGGGTCAACGGGAAGATACGCAGTATTTT
>TRBJ2-7|TRBV10-1|-|-
CARRDSIHEQYF
TGCGCCAGAAGAGACTCAATCCACGAGCAGTACTTC
>TRBJ2-7|TRBV5-1|-|TRBD1
CASSGTGALYEQYF
TGCGCCAGCAGCGGGACAGGGGCACTCTACGAGCAGTACTTC
>TRBJ2-1|TRBV19|few|TRBD2
CASSGELAGGGNEQFF
TGTGCCAGTAGTGGCGAACTAGCGGGGGGAGGCAATGAGCAGTTCTTC
>TRBJ1-2|TRBV6-1|-|-
CASSAAVSYGYTF
TGTGCCAGCAGCGCCGCGGTTAGCTATGGCTACACCTTC
>TRBJ1-6|TRBV12-5|-|-
CASGLAGAGPPLHF
TGTGCTAGTGGTTTAGCAGGGGCTGGGCCACCCCTCCACTTT
>TRBJ2-3|TRBV6-5|-|TRBD2
CASSSPGLAQYF
TGTGCCAGCAGTTCCCCGGGACTAGCGCAGTATTTT
>TRBJ1-5|TRBV5-6|few|TRBD1
CASSKDRGDPQHF
TGTGCCAGCAGCAAGGACAGGGGAGATCCCCAGCATTTT
>TRBJ2-5|TRBV5-4|-|TRBD2
CASSLGTSGGLGETQYF
TGTGCCAGCAGCTTAGGGACTAGCGGGGGTCTGGGAGAGACCCAGTACTTC
>TRBJ2-2|TRBV5-4|few|TRBD2
CASSLGSGGSNTGELFF
TGTGCCAGCAGCTTGGGTAGCGGGGGCTCGAACACCGGGGAGCTGTTTTTT
>TRBJ2-7|TRBV4-1|-|-
CASSQASAATYEQYF
TGCGCCAGCAGCCAAGCTTCAGCGGCAACCTACGAGCAGTACTTC
>TRBJ2-7|TRBV5-1|-|-
CASSSQDSYEQYF
TGCGCCAGCAGCTCGCAGGACAGCTACGAGCAGTACTTC